Shown below are 9 T cell receptor beta chains from a single sample sequenced in a study of T cell responses to AZD1222 COVID-19 vaccine (TCRdb year 2021). Receptors were amplified or captured by the immunoSEQ multiplex PCR assay. TCRdb holds this immuneACCESS table with in-frame rearrangements only. Some clones are missing; in checked studies, unresolved V genes explain under half, and the rest has no known cause. The sample table contains 99,000 or so clones; only one count was recorded for 70% to 90% of them. The top ten clonotypes cover around 3.1% of the sample. The time point label, as the study defines it: baseline before first vaccination. Material: peripheral blood, obtained on day 0 of AZD1222 vaccination. The receptors here all came from an adult in good health.

This rearrangement joins TRBV19 to TRBJ2-3, with 8 bases lining up with TRBD2. Germline V lookup: CDR1 LNHDA, CDR2 SQIVND (reference sequence). V gave up 5 bases and J gave up 4 bases; unmatched junction bases: 17. The CDR3 spans 18 residues. CDR3 DNA: TGTGCCAGTAGTCGGTTGAGGGCCGGGGGGGTTGGTGCAGATACGCAGTATTTT. Amino acids: CASSRLRAGGVGADTQYF.

The CDR3 sequence is CAIGGGRRQGAHEQYF. CDR3 coding DNA: TGTGCCATCGGCGGGGGAAGACGACAGGGAGCCCACGAGCAGTACTTC. The V call is TRBV10-3, the J call TRBJ2-7; D tentatively fits TRBD1 or TRBD2 (7 bases each). Germline-derived CDR1 and CDR2 are ENHRY and SYGVKD. This CDR3 is built from 16 residues. Trimming shortened V by 8 bases and J by 5 bases, and 25 bases separated the two germline ends.

In its sample, this clone was seen once. The chain is built from TRBV6-5 and TRBJ2-1; 10 bases are shared with TRBD2. The CDR3 spans 15 residues. In germline, CDR1 is MNHEY, CDR2 SVGAGI. J lost 10 bases, V lost 7 bases, and 13 bases had no gene match. CDR3 in amino acids: CASNLAGGRGVEQFF. The CDR3 coding sequence is TGTGCCAGCAACTTAGCGGGGGGACGGGGAGTGGAGCAGTTCTTC.

The chain combines TRBV6-7 with TRBJ2-4; 9 positions match TRBD1. TRBV6-7 is recorded as an ORF, its role being uncertain. The CDR3 totals 14 residues. After removal of 4 bases from V and 6 bases from J, the junction contained 4 bases not matched to a gene. The CDR3, as DNA: TGTGCCAGCAGTTTAACAGGGGGCGGAAACATTCAGTACTTC. Translated, it gives CASSLTGGGNIQYF.

V and J are TRBV29-1 and TRBJ2-3; tentatively, D is TRBD1 or TRBD2 (6 bases each). Germline V lookup: CDR1 SQVTM, CDR2 ANQGSEA. The CDR3 covers 13 residues. Trimming removed 7 bases from V and 3 bases from J, with 14 bases in between. CDR3 in amino acids: CSGRGEPTDTQYF. DNA for the CDR3: TGCAGCGGTAGGGGGGAACCGACAGATACGCAGTATTTT.

The chain uses TRBV6-5 and TRBJ1-5, with D possibly TRBD1 on 6 matching bases. Per the germline V gene, CDR1 is MNHEY and CDR2 is SVGAGI. The CDR3 is 14 residues long. Trimming stripped 6 bases from V and 5 bases from J, with 14 bases between. Here the CDR3 DNA reads TGTGCCAGCAGCCGGGACGGGGGCGATCAGCCCCAGCATTTT. Its translation: CASSRDGGDQPQHF.

This chain connects TRBV4-1 to TRBJ1-3; no clear D gene. The V gene's germline CDR1 is MGHRA and CDR2 YSYEKL. CDR3 length: 18 residues. With 2 bases removed from V and 5 bases from J, the gap between germline ends came to 22 bases. In DNA, the CDR3 is TGCGCCAGCAGCCAATTCCAGGATACTGCCTCATGGCGAAACACCATATATTTT. This encodes CASSQFQDTASWRNTIYF.

The chain carries TRBV6-5 and TRBJ1-2, with a weak D call TRBD1 (5 bases). The CDR3 totals 14 residues. V gave up 4 bases and J gave up 7 bases, with 16 bases separating them. Germline values: CDR1 MNHEY, CDR2 SVGAGI. CDR3 DNA: TGTGCCAGCAGTTCTCCGAAGGGGCGAAGTGGCTACACCTTC. Amino acids: CASSSPKGRSGYTF.

The rearrangement uses TRBV7-2 and TRBJ1-1; 7 bases fit TRBD1. The CDR3 contains 13 residues. The V and J ends lost 1 base and 7 bases, in that order; junction bases with no gene match: 3. Germline CDR1 SGHTA, CDR2 FQGNSA. CDR3 sequence reads: CASSLGRGDEAFF. The CDR3 DNA sequence: TGTGCCAGCAGCTTAGGCAGGGGGGATGAAGCTTTCTTT.